Listed below are T cell receptor beta chains from one sample, sequenced in a study of beta chain features in type 1 diabetes. Generated by immunoSEQ multiplex PCR, the TCRdb table keeps only in-frame clones and is missing some. The table includes more than 300,000 clones, roughly 15% detected once. The sequenced material came from naive CD4+ T cells from blood. The receptors were sampled from a woman under 30 in good health. The CDR3 runs from the conserved cysteine through the conserved F or W. The D gene is left open where the match is weak. Some rows mark clone size as missing; the rest say once, few, many or name a class of expanded clone.

j_gene: TRBJ2-1
d_gene: .
abundance: few
v_gene: TRBV7-9
CDR3aa: CASSITGLREQFF
CDR3nt: TGTGCCAGCAGCATTACAGGGTTGCGTGAGCAGTTCTTC

j_gene: TRBJ2-2
d_gene: TRBD1
abundance: .
v_gene: TRBV18
CDR3aa: CASSPKNRGQSTGELFF
CDR3nt: TGTGCCAGCTCACCAAAGAACAGGGGGCAGAGCACCGGGGAGCTGTTTTTT

j_gene: TRBJ2-2
d_gene: .
abundance: .
v_gene: TRBV9
CDR3aa: CASSVALEYTGELFF
CDR3nt: TGTGCCAGCAGCGTAGCGCTAGAGTACACCGGGGAGCTGTTTTTT

j_gene: TRBJ2-5
d_gene: TRBD2
abundance: .
v_gene: TRBV13
CDR3aa: CASSYGTSRVAQETQYF
CDR3nt: TGTGCCAGCAGCTACGGGACTAGCCGAGTGGCTCAAGAGACCCAGTACTTC

j_gene: TRBJ1-1
d_gene: TRBD1
abundance: few
v_gene: TRBV6-5
CDR3aa: CASSRDRGWTEAFF
CDR3nt: TGTGCCAGCAGCCGGGACAGGGGTTGGACTGAAGCTTTCTTT

j_gene: TRBJ1-1
d_gene: .
abundance: .
v_gene: TRBV7-9
CDR3aa: CASSLAQGWATEAFF
CDR3nt: TGTGCCAGCAGCCTAGCTCAGGGGTGGGCGACTGAAGCTTTCTTT

j_gene: TRBJ2-7
d_gene: TRBD2
abundance: .
v_gene: TRBV4-3
CDR3aa: CASSQDLVLADYEQYF
CDR3nt: TGCGCCAGCAGCCAAGATCTTGTCCTAGCGGATTACGAGCAGTACTTC

j_gene: TRBJ2-5
d_gene: TRBD1
abundance: .
v_gene: TRBV9
CDR3aa: CASSVGGTGPQETQYF
CDR3nt: TGTGCCAGCAGCGTAGGGGGGACAGGGCCCCAAGAGACCCAGTACTTC

j_gene: TRBJ1-1
d_gene: .
abundance: .
v_gene: TRBV29-1
CDR3aa: CSVLRQLNTEAFF
CDR3nt: TGCAGCGTTCTTAGACAGCTAAACACTGAAGCTTTCTTT

j_gene: TRBJ2-1
d_gene: .
abundance: few
v_gene: TRBV11-2
CDR3aa: CASSSQQYSEQFF
CDR3nt: TGTGCCAGCAGCTCCCAGCAGTACAGTGAGCAGTTCTTC

j_gene: TRBJ2-7
d_gene: TRBD1
abundance: few
v_gene: TRBV30
CDR3aa: CACFRDRGYEQYF
CDR3nt: TGTGCCTGTTTCCGGGACAGGGGCTACGAGCAGTACTTC